This T cell receptor beta chain came from a study of identical twins. TCRdb re-called the 5' RACE reads through MiXCR, storing one row per CDR3 protein. The sample yields more than 600,000 distinct CDR3 sequences, 15% to 20% seen once. Per germline, CDR1 LNHNV and CDR2 YYDKDF (reference sequence). With V trimmed by 5 bases and J by 0 bases, 8 bases remained unmatched. This CDR3 is 16 amino acids long. The study's findings and limits: Excess twin sharing in beta out-of-frame sequences was weaker.

To note about this clonotype: Its antigen is still unknown.

These sequences were also reported in another study, on T cells expressing NK-cell markers.

The V gene is TRBV15, the J gene TRBJ2-3, with TRBD2 identical over 7 bases. The sample was PBMCs. This receptor was obtained from a woman between 18 and 29 years old in good health. The CDR3 is CATSGPLRESTDTQYF. CDR3 DNA: TGTGCCACCAGCGGACCTTTGCGGGAGAGCACAGATACGCAGTATTTT.